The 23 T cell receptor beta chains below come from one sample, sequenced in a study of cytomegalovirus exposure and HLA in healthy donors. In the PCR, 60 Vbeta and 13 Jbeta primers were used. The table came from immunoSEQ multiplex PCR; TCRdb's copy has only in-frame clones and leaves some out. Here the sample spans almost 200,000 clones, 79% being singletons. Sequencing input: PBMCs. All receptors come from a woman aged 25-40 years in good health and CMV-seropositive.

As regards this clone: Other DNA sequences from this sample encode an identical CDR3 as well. The CDR3 sequence is CASSHLAGGLGEQYF. The CDR3 DNA follows: TGCGCCAGCAGCCACCTAGCGGGGGGGCTGGGCGAGCAGTACTTC. V usage is TRBV4-1 and J usage is TRBJ2-7; 12 nucleotides agree with TRBD2. The CDR3 consists of 15 residues. The germline V gene encodes CDR1 MGHRA and CDR2 YSYEKL. V lost 3 bases and J lost 6; bases outside the gene matches: 6.

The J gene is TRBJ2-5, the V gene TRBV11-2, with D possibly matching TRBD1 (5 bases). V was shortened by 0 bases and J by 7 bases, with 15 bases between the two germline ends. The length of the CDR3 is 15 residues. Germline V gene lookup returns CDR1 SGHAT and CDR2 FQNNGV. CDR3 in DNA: TGTGCCAGCAGCTTAGAAGTTTGGCAGGGTGGGACCCAGTACTTC. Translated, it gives CASSLEVWQGGTQYF.

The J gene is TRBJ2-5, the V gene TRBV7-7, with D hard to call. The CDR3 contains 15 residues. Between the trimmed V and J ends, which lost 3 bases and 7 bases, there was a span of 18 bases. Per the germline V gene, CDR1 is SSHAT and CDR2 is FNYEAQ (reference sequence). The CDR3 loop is CASSLSLHPEVTQYF. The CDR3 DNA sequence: TGTGCCAGCAGCTTGTCCTTGCATCCCGAGGTGACCCAGTACTTC.

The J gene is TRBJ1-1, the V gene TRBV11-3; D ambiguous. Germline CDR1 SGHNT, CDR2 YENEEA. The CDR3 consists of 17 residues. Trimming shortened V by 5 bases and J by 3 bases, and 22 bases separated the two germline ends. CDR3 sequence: CASSRGSRLSLDTEAFF. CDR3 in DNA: TGTGCCAGCAGCCGAGGGTCCCGGTTAAGTTTGGACACTGAAGCTTTCTTT.

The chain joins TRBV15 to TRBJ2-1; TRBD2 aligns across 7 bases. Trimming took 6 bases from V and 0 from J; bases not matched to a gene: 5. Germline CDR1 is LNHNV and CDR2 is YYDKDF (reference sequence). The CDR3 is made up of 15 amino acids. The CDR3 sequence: CATSGGSNSYNEQFF. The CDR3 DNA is TGTGCCACCAGTGGCGGGAGTAACTCCTACAATGAGCAGTTCTTC.

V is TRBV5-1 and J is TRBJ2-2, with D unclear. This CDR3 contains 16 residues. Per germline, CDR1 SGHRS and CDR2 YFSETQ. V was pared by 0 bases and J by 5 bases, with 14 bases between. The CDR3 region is CASSLGRTLVTGELFF. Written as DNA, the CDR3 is TGCGCCAGCAGCTTGGGCCGTACTCTCGTGACCGGGGAGCTGTTTTTT.

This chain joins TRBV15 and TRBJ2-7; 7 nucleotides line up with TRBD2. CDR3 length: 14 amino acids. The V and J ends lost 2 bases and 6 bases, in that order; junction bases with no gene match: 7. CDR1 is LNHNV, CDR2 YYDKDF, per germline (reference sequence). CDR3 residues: CATSRSRDYREQYF. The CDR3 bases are TGTGCCACCAGCAGATCCCGGGACTATCGCGAGCAGTACTTC.

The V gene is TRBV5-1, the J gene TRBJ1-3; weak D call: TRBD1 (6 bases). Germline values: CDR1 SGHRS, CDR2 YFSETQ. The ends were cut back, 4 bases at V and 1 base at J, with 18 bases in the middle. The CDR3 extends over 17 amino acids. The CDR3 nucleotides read TGCGCCAGCAGCCCGCGTGGGACATCTCTTTCTGGAAACACCATATATTTT. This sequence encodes CASSPRGTSLSGNTIYF.

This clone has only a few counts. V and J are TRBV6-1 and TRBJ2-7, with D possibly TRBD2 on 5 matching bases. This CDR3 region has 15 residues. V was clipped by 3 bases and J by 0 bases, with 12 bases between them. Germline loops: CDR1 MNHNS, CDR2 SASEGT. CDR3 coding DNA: TGTGCCAGCAGTGAGGCGTGGAGGAGCTCCTACGAGCAGTACTTC. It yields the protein CASSEAWRSSYEQYF.

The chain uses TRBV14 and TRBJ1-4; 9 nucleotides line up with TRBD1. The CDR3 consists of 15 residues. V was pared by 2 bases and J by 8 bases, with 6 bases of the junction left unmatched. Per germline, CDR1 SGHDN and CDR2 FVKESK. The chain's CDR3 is CASSQLQGAWEKLFF. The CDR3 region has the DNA TGTGCCAGCAGCCAACTACAGGGGGCGTGGGAAAAACTGTTTTTT.

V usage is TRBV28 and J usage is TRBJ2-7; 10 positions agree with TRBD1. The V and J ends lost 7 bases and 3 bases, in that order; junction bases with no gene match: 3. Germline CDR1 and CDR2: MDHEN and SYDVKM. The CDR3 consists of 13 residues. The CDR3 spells CASTRDRGYEQYF. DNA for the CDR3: TGTGCCAGCACCCGGGACAGGGGCTACGAGCAGTACTTC.

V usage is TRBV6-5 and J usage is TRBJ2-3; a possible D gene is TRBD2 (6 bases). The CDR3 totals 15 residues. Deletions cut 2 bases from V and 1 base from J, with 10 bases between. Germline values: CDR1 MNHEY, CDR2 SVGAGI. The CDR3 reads CASSYIGGGTDTQYF. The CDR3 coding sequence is TGTGCCAGCAGTTACATCGGCGGGGGCACAGATACGCAGTATTTT.

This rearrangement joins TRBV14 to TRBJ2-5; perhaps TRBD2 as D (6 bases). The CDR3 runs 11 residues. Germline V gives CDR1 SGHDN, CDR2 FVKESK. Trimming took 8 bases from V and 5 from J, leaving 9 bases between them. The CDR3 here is CASSEGETQYF. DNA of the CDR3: TGTGCCAGCTCGGAGGGGGAGACCCAGTACTTC.

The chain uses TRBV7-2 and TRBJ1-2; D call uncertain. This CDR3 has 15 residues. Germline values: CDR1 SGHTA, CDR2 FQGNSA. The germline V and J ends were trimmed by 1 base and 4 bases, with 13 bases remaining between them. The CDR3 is CASSLGGQYSYGYTF. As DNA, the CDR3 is TGTGCCAGCAGCTTAGGAGGCCAGTATAGCTATGGCTACACCTTC. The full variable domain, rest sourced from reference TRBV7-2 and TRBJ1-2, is GAGVSQSPSNKVTEKGKDVELRCDPISGHTALYWYRQSLGQGLEFLIYFQGNSAPDKSGLPSDRFSAERTGGSVSTLTIQRTQQEDSAVYLCASSLGGQYSYGYTFGSGTRLTVV.

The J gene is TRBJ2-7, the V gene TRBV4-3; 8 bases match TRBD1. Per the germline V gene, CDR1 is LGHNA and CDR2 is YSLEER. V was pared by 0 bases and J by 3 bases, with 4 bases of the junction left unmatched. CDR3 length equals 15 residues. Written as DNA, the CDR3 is TGCGCCAGCAGCCAAGACAGGACAGGGAACTACGAGCAGTACTTC. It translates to CASSQDRTGNYEQYF.

The CDR3, as DNA: TGTGCCACCAGCAGAGATGGACAGCCTAATGAAAAACTGTTTTTT. Its translation: CATSRDGQPNEKLFF. The V and J genes are TRBV15 and TRBJ1-4; tentative D call: TRBD1 (6 bases). Deletions cut 0 bases from V and 3 bases from J, with 8 bases between. This CDR3 comprises 15 residues. Germline loops: CDR1 LNHNV, CDR2 YYDKDF (reference sequence).

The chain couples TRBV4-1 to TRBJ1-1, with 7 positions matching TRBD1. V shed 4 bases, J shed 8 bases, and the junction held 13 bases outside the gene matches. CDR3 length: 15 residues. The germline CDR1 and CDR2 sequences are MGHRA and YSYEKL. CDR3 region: CASSLQGFRPLEAFF. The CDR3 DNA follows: TGCGCCAGCAGCCTACAGGGGTTTAGGCCCCTAGAAGCTTTCTTT.

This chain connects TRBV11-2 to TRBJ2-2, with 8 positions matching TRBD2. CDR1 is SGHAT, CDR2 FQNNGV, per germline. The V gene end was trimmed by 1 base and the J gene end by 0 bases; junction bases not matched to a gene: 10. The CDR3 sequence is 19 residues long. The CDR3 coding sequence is TGTGCCAGCAGCTTAGTAATGGCGGGAGGAACACCGAACACCGGGGAGCTGTTTTTT. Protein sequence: CASSLVMAGGTPNTGELFF.

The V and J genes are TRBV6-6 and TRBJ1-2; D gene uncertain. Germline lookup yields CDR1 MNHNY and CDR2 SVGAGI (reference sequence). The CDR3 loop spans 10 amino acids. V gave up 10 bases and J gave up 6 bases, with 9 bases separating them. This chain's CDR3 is CATLTDGYTF. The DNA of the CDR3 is TGTGCCACGCTAACAGATGGCTACACCTTC.

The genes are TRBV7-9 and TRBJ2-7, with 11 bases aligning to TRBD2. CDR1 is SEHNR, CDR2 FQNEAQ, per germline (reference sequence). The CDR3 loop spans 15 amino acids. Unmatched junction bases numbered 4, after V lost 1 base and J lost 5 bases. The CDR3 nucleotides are TGTGCCAGCAGCTTAGGTAGCGGGAGGGCGGACGAGCAGTACTTC. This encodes CASSLGSGRADEQYF.

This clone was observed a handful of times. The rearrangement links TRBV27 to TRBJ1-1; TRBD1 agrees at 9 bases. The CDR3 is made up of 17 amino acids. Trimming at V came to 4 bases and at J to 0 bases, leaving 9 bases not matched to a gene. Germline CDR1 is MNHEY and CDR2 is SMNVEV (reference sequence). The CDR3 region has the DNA TGTGCCAGCAGTTCCCTGACAGGGGGGCACATGAACACTGAAGCTTTCTTT. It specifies CASSSLTGGHMNTEAFF.

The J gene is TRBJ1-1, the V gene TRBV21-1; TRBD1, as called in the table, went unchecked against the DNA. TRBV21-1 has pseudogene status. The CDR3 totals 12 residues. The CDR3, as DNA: TGTGCCAGCAGCAAGACAGGGACTGAAGCTTTCTTT. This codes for CASSKTGTEAFF.

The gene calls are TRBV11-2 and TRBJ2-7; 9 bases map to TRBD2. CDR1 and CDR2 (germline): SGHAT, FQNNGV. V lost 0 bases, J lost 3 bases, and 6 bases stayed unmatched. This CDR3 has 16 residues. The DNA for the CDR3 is TGTGCCAGCAGCTTAGATGGTGCGGGAGGGCACTACGAGCAGTACTTC. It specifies CASSLDGAGGHYEQYF.